What follows is one TCR beta chain and its context. 13 Jbeta primers and 60 Vbeta primers were used for the PCR. The repertoire was sequenced with immunoSEQ multiplex PCR; TCRdb's copy has only in-frame clones and lacks some. The table shows 75,000 to 95,000 clones, with 55% to 75% occurring only once. The source of the sample is a study of cytomegalovirus exposure and HLA in healthy donors. CDR1 is SGHRS and CDR2 is YFSETQ in the germline V gene. The length of the CDR3 is 14 residues. V lost 1 base, J lost 3 bases, and 10 bases lay in between. The sample was PBMCs. The V and J genes are TRBV5-1 and TRBJ1-1; D perhaps matches TRBD1 (6 bases). The sequence came from a man aged 50 to 60 in good health and CMV-seronegative. Here the CDR3 reads CASSLQGLDTEAFF. DNA for the CDR3: TGCGCCAGCAGCTTGCAGGGGTTGGACACTGAAGCTTTCTTT. The variable domain in full, completed from reference TRBV5-1 and TRBJ1-1, reads KAGVTQTPRYLIKTRGQQVTLSCSPISGHRSVSWYQQTPGQGLQFLFEYFSETQRNKGNFPGRFSGRQFSNSRSEMNVSTLELGDSALYLCASSLQGLDTEAFFGQGTRLTVV.